Below are 31 T cell receptor beta chains sequenced from a single sample in a study of immune cell composition in non-small cell lung cancer. Clones were sequenced by immunoSEQ multiplex PCR, and TCRdb holds only the in-frame ones, with some missing. The sample has about 2,500 clones, around 83% seen once. The specimen sequenced was lung tumor tissue. All receptors come from a human donor with non-small cell lung cancer.

Note on this clone: The sample contains more than one DNA sequence encoding this CDR3. The V and J genes are TRBV5-5 and TRBJ1-1, with D perhaps TRBD1 (5 bases). The length of the CDR3 is 13 residues. Trimming took 5 bases from V and 0 from J, leaving 8 bases between them. Germline-derived CDR1 and CDR2 are SGHKS and YYEKEE (reference sequence). The CDR3 region has the DNA TGTGCCAGCAGGACAGATCTGAACACTGAAGCTTTCTTT. Translation: CASRTDLNTEAFF.

CDR3 DNA sequence: TGTGCCAGTAGTGTATTCCCGGGGGGACCGCCCTACAATGAGCAGTTCTTC. Encoded protein: CASSVFPGGPPYNEQFF. The rearrangement joins TRBV19 to TRBJ2-1; the match to TRBD2 covers 7 bases. CDR1 is LNHDA, CDR2 SQIVND, per germline (reference sequence). V was pared by 5 bases and J by 2 bases, with 12 bases of the junction left unmatched. The CDR3 runs 17 residues. The variable domain in full, completed from reference TRBV19 and TRBJ2-1, reads DGGITQSPKYLFRKEGQNVTLSCEQNLNHDAMYWYRQDPGQGLRLIYYSQIVNDFQKGDIAEGYSVSREKKESFPLTVTSAQKNPTAFYLCASSVFPGGPPYNEQFFGPGTRLTVL.

The CDR3 DNA reads TGTGCCAGCAGCTTAGTGCTACGTGGCTACACCTTC. Translated, it gives CASSLVLRGYTF. The chain combines TRBV7-2 with TRBJ1-2; D not resolved. Germline V gene lookup returns CDR1 SGHTA and CDR2 FQGNSA. The ends were cut back, 1 base at V and 7 bases at J, with 7 bases in the middle. The length of the CDR3 is 12 residues.

V usage is TRBV6-1 and J usage is TRBJ1-5; D uncertain. V was pared by 1 base and J by 5 bases, with 12 bases between. The CDR3 contains 15 residues. Germline V gene sequence: CDR1 MNHNS, CDR2 SASEGT. CDR3 DNA: TGTGCCAGCAGTGAAGGATTTACATCCGATCAGCCCCAGCATTTT. Amino acids: CASSEGFTSDQPQHF.

J is TRBJ2-1 and V is TRBV7-2, with 8 bases fitting TRBD1. The CDR3 loop spans 15 amino acids. CDR1 and CDR2 from the germline V gene are SGHTA and FQGNSA. J lost 6 bases, V lost 5 bases, and 9 bases had no gene match. The CDR3, as DNA: TGTGCCAGCAGCACCTACGGACAGGGTGGCAATGAGCAGTTCTTC. Its translation: CASSTYGQGGNEQFF.

The chain uses TRBV7-2 and TRBJ2-7, with D perhaps TRBD2 (5 bases). The V gene's germline CDR1 is SGHTA and CDR2 FQGNSA. The CDR3 has 15 residues. Between the trimmed V and J ends, which lost 5 bases and 7 bases, there was a span of 21 bases. CDR3 nucleotide sequence: TGTGCCAGCAGCCAATCCGGGCCCGTGGGGAGAGAGCAGTACTTC. Its translation is CASSQSGPVGREQYF.

The V gene is TRBV5-5, the J gene TRBJ1-1; 8 positions agree with TRBD1. Trimming at V came to 6 bases and at J to 4 bases, leaving 8 bases not matched to a gene. This CDR3 spans 14 amino acids. Germline loops: CDR1 SGHKS, CDR2 YYEKEE (reference sequence). The CDR3 sequence: CASTLQGTGTEAFF. The CDR3 nucleotides read TGTGCCAGCACCTTACAGGGGACAGGCACTGAAGCTTTCTTT.

CDR3 amino acids: CASSYGRAYEQYF. The CDR3 region has the DNA TGTGCCAGCAGTTACGGGAGGGCCTACGAGCAGTACTTC. The rearrangement links TRBV6-5 to TRBJ2-7, with 7 bases matching TRBD2. The CDR3 consists of 13 residues. Germline V gives CDR1 MNHEY, CDR2 SVGAGI. The junction had 0 bases not matched to a gene; V was cut back by 2 bases and J by 2 bases.

This rearrangement joins TRBV4-1 to TRBJ1-2; a weak D match, TRBD1 (5 bases). The germline V gene has CDR1 MGHRA and CDR2 YSYEKL. The germline V and J ends were trimmed by 0 bases and 2 bases, with 13 bases remaining between them. The CDR3 covers 16 residues. The CDR3 here is CASSQDQGSANYGYTF. As DNA, the CDR3 is TGCGCCAGCAGCCAAGACCAGGGAAGTGCCAACTATGGCTACACCTTC.

CDR3 nucleotide sequence: TGTGCCAGCAGAGCGACAGGGGGTAATCAGCCCCAGCATTTT. This gives the protein CASRATGGNQPQHF. The chain employs TRBV2 and TRBJ1-5, with 9 bases fitting TRBD1. The CDR3 totals 14 residues. Losses at the gene ends were 6 bases for V and 4 bases for J; bases not matched to a gene: 4. CDR1 and CDR2 from the germline V gene are SNHLY and FYNNEI.

The rearrangement joins TRBV19 to TRBJ2-3; 11 nucleotides align to TRBD2. The junction had 4 bases not matched to a gene; V was cut back by 3 bases and J by 8 bases. Germline lookup yields CDR1 LNHDA and CDR2 SQIVND (reference sequence). The CDR3 spans 14 residues. The CDR3 loop reads CASSISGRAATQYF. CDR3 DNA sequence: TGTGCCAGTAGTATTAGCGGGAGGGCCGCTACGCAGTATTTT.

This chain connects TRBV27 to TRBJ1-1; weak D call: TRBD1 (5 bases). The CDR3 has 13 amino acids. Trimming removed 9 bases from V and 7 bases from J, with 18 bases in between. Germline V CDR1 and CDR2: MNHEY, SMNVEV (reference sequence). The CDR3, as DNA: TGTGCCAGTTCCCGAAGCCCAGGGTTTGAAGCTTTCTTT. Translating it yields CASSRSPGFEAFF.

The chain carries TRBV5-5 and TRBJ1-4; 7 nucleotides agree with TRBD1. Germline CDR1 and CDR2: SGHKS and YYEKEE (reference sequence). The trim removed 3 bases at V and 2 bases at J, leaving 1 base unmatched. This CDR3 comprises 14 residues. CDR3 sequence reads: CASSSDRTNEKLFF. For the CDR3, the DNA is TGTGCCAGCAGCTCGGACAGGACTAATGAAAAACTGTTTTTT.

The V gene is TRBV2, the J gene TRBJ2-1; 11 nucleotides align to TRBD2. Germline loops: CDR1 SNHLY, CDR2 FYNNEI. V gave up 8 bases and J gave up 7 bases; unmatched junction bases: 7. This CDR3 has 14 amino acids. In nucleotides, the CDR3 is TGTGCCAGCTGGGCTAGCGGGAGGAGAAATGAGCAGTTCTTC. Its translation: CASWASGRRNEQFF.

The chain is built from TRBV5-4 and TRBJ2-5; 8 bases fit TRBD2. Germline lookup yields CDR1 SGHNT and CDR2 YYREEE (reference sequence). This CDR3 is 18 amino acids long. V lost 4 bases to trimming and J lost 5 bases; unmatched junction nucleotides: 19. DNA of the CDR3: TGTGCCAGCAGCCCAGGGTTCCTTGCGGGAGGAGGTGGGGAGACCCAGTACTTC. Protein product: CASSPGFLAGGGGETQYF.

The chain joins TRBV5-4 to TRBJ1-2; 8 bases align to TRBD1. The CDR3 runs to 13 residues. Unmatched junction bases numbered 5, after V lost 7 bases and J lost 3 bases. Germline loops: CDR1 SGHNT, CDR2 YYREEE (reference sequence). The CDR3 region is CASRQQGDYGYTF. The CDR3 region has the DNA TGTGCCAGCCGCCAACAGGGGGACTATGGCTACACCTTC. The full variable domain, in which reference TRBV5-4 and TRBJ1-2 provide the parts outside the CDR3, is ETGVTQSPTHLIKTRGQQVTLRCSSQSGHNTVSWYQQALGQGPQFIFQYYREEENGRGNFPPRFSGLQFPNYSSELNVNALELDDSALYLCASRQQGDYGYTFGSGTRLTVV.

This sequence joins TRBV5-1 and TRBJ1-3; 7 nucleotides align to TRBD1. CDR3 length: 16 residues. Germline lookup yields CDR1 SGHRS and CDR2 YFSETQ. Trimming cost V 0 bases and J 4 bases; bases outside gene matches: 7. The CDR3 nucleotides read TGCGCCAGCAGCTTGGCCCCGGGACAGATAGGAAACACCATATATTTT. As protein: CASSLAPGQIGNTIYF.

The genes are TRBV11-2 and TRBJ2-5, with D maybe TRBD1 (6 bases). The CDR3 runs to 15 residues. The V gene's germline CDR1 is SGHAT and CDR2 FQNNGV. V lost 5 bases to trimming and J lost 5 bases, with 18 bases between them. The CDR3 region is CASSLSQGFGETQYF. The CDR3 nucleotides read TGTGCCAGCAGCCTTAGCCAGGGGTTCGGTGAGACCCAGTACTTC.

The chain combines TRBV18 with TRBJ2-2, with D perhaps matching TRBD1 (6 bases). V dropped 6 bases and J dropped 4 bases, with 12 bases sitting between them. This CDR3 region has 14 residues. Germline loops: CDR1 KGHSH, CDR2 LQKENI. The CDR3 nucleotides read TGTGCCAGCTCGCAAGGACAGACCACCGGGGAGCTGTTTTTT. Translated: CASSQGQTTGELFF. Supplemented by reference TRBV18 and TRBJ2-2, the full variable domain reads NAGVMQNPRHLVRRRGQEARLRCSPMKGHSHVYWYRQLPEEGLKFMVYLQKENIIDESGMPKERFSAEFPKEGPSILRIQQVVRGDSAAYFCASSQGQTTGELFFGEGSRLTVL.

The genes are TRBV5-5 and TRBJ1-5; TRBD1 aligns across 8 bases. The V and J ends lost 7 bases and 3 bases, in that order; junction bases with no gene match: 12. CDR1 and CDR2 (germline): SGHKS, YYEKEE (reference sequence). The CDR3 runs 16 residues. The CDR3 protein is CASGLSGQGANQPQHF. The DNA for the CDR3 is TGTGCCAGCGGTCTATCTGGACAGGGAGCCAATCAGCCCCAGCATTTT.

This sequence joins TRBV19 and TRBJ2-1; 10 bases map to TRBD2. J gave up 7 bases and V 5 bases, and 8 bases lay outside the gene matches. The CDR3 runs 15 residues. Per the germline V gene, CDR1 is LNHDA and CDR2 is SQIVND (reference sequence). The CDR3 here is CASSPRTSGLNEQFF. The CDR3 DNA reads TGTGCCAGTAGTCCACGGACTAGCGGACTTAATGAGCAGTTCTTC.

This clone appeared a few times. The chain links TRBV12-5 to TRBJ1-1; possible D gene TRBD1, 5 bases. The CDR3 has 13 residues. V lost 2 bases and J 5 bases, leaving 9 bases between the germline ends. Germline-derived CDR1 and CDR2 are LGHNT and FRNRAP. The CDR3 loop reads CASGLQGRTEAFF. For the CDR3, the DNA is TGTGCTAGTGGTTTGCAGGGAAGAACTGAAGCTTTCTTT.

The rearrangement links TRBV7-9 to TRBJ2-3, with D possibly TRBD1 on 6 matching bases. CDR1 and CDR2 (germline): SEHNR, FQNEAQ (reference sequence). CDR3 length: 14 amino acids. Trimming left V 5 bases short and J 6 bases short, with 15 bases between. CDR3 coding DNA: TGTGCCAGCAGCCTAACGGCTAGGGGGGATACGCAGTATTTT. This sequence encodes CASSLTARGDTQYF.

The V and J genes are TRBV7-8 and TRBJ1-5; no reliable D call. CDR3 length: 14 residues. V lost 5 bases, J lost 5 bases, and 13 bases lay in between. Germline CDR1 reads SGHVS; CDR2 reads FQNEAQ. The CDR3 DNA reads as TGTGCCAGCAGCCCGGGAGGGTATGATCAGCCCCAGCATTTT. It is translated as CASSPGGYDQPQHF.

This clone is termed large. The chain combines TRBV7-3 with TRBJ1-1, with D tentatively TRBD1 (5 bases). The CDR3 has 15 residues. Germline-derived CDR1 and CDR2 are SGHTA and FQGTGA. V was pared by 8 bases and J by 0 bases, with 16 bases between. The DNA for the CDR3 is TGTGCCAGCCTCAAAGGAGACAGCTTGAACACTGAAGCTTTCTTT. It specifies CASLKGDSLNTEAFF. Full variable domain (remainder filled in from reference TRBV7-3 and TRBJ1-1): GAGVSQTPSNKVTEKGKYVELRCDPISGHTALYWYRQSLGQGPEFLIYFQGTGAADDSGLPNDRFFAVRPEGSVSTLKIQRTERGDSAVYLCASLKGDSLNTEAFFGQGTRLTVV.

The chain employs TRBV9 and TRBJ2-2; 8 nucleotides match TRBD1. Looked up from germline, CDR1 is SGDLS and CDR2 is YYNGEE. V shed 3 bases and J 6 bases; nucleotides not matched to a gene: 7. The CDR3 runs 15 residues. This CDR3 is CASSAQGAVAGELFF. DNA of the CDR3: TGTGCCAGCAGCGCTCAGGGGGCGGTCGCCGGGGAGCTGTTTTTT.

The V call is TRBV6-5, the J call TRBJ1-2; TRBD1 aligns across 7 bases. The CDR3 is 15 residues long. CDR1 is MNHEY, CDR2 SVGAGI, per germline. With V trimmed by 2 bases and J by 0 bases, 3 bases remained unmatched. Here the CDR3 DNA reads TGTGCCAGCAGTTACACGACAGGGACTAACTATGGCTACACCTTC. Residues: CASSYTTGTNYGYTF.

The chain recombines TRBV11-2 with TRBJ1-3, with a possible D match to TRBD1 (6 bases). This CDR3 is 17 amino acids long. Trimming pared 5 bases from V and 0 bases from J, leaving 17 bases between. Germline V gene lookup returns CDR1 SGHAT and CDR2 FQNNGV. CDR3 DNA sequence: TGTGCCAGCAGCCCCATCGGGTACAGGGACTCTGGAAACACCATATATTTT. It yields the protein CASSPIGYRDSGNTIYF.

The chain joins TRBV5-1 to TRBJ2-1; 9 nucleotides agree with TRBD2. The germline V gene encodes CDR1 SGHRS and CDR2 YFSETQ. The CDR3 extends over 19 amino acids. Trimming at V came to 0 bases and at J to 4 bases, leaving 14 bases not matched to a gene. CDR3 bases: TGCGCCAGCAGCTTGGGACGGACGCCCGGGACTAGCCGTTACAATGAGCAGTTCTTC. It specifies CASSLGRTPGTSRYNEQFF.

This clone was recorded only once. The chain recombines TRBV4-2 with TRBJ2-3, with 10 nucleotides matching TRBD2. CDR1 is LGHNA and CDR2 is YNFKEQ in the germline V gene. The CDR3 runs 16 residues. The V segment lost 4 bases and the J segment 1 base; nucleotides outside the gene matches: 5. CDR3 residues: CASSPLSGRGTDTQYF. The CDR3 nucleotides read TGTGCCAGCAGCCCCCTAAGCGGGAGGGGCACAGATACGCAGTATTTT.

The chain recombines TRBV19 with TRBJ2-1; D remains unclear. The V and J ends lost 3 bases and 1 base respectively, with 10 bases between them. Germline CDR1 is LNHDA and CDR2 is SQIVND (reference sequence). This CDR3 is 15 amino acids long. The CDR3 DNA sequence: TGTGCCAGTAGTATGTCCGGCAGGTCCTACAATGAGCAGTTCTTC. Encoded protein: CASSMSGRSYNEQFF.